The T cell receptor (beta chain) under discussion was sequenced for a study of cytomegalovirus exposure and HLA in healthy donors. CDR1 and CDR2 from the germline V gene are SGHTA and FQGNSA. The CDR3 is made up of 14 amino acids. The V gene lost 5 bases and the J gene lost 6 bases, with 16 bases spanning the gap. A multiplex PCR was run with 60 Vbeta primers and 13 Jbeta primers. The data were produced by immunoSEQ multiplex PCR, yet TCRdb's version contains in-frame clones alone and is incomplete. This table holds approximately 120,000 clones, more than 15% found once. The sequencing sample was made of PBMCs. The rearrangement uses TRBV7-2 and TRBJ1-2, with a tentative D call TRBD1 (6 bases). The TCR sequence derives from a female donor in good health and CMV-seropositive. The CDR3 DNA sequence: TGTGCCAGCAGCCCCAGGGGTAGGGATAATGGCTACACCTTC. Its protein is CASSPRGRDNGYTF.